Listed here are 2 T cell receptor beta chains from one sample, sequenced in a study of T-cell memory formation after mild COVID-19. TCRdb used MiXCR to reprocess the 5' RACE reads, holding one entry per CDR3 protein. The sample includes roughly 200,000 distinct CDR3 sequences, 9.5% to 10% of them seen just once. Sequenced material: PBMCs or a T cell subset sorted from them (not recorded which). Receptor source: a man aged 18 to 30 who had mild COVID-19 (a few samples of this study predate the infection). Cell type and time point are not known.

In this sample, this clonotype turned up many times. For the CDR3, the DNA is TGTGCCAGCAGCTTGGGGCAGATAAATCAGCCCCAGCATTTT. It yields the protein CASSLGQINQPQHF. The chain carries TRBV5-8 and TRBJ1-5, with unresolved D. Looked up from germline, CDR1 is SGHTS and CDR2 is YDEGEE. The CDR3 is 14 residues long. Trimming stripped 0 bases from V and 4 bases from J, with 8 bases between. Filled out from reference TRBV5-8 and TRBJ1-5, the complete variable domain reads EAGVTQSPTHLIKTRGQQATLRCSPISGHTSVYWYQQALGLGLQFLLWYDEGEERNRGNFPPRFSGRQFPNYSSELNVNALELEDSALYLCASSLGQINQPQHFGDGTRLSIL.

This clonotype was found many times. The chain carries TRBV2 and TRBJ2-1; unclear D gene. The germline V gene encodes CDR1 SNHLY and CDR2 FYNNEI. This CDR3 is 12 amino acids long. V dropped 4 bases and J dropped 0 bases, with 1 base sitting between them. This CDR3 is CASSGSYNEQFF. The CDR3 DNA reads as TGTGCCAGCAGTGGCTCCTACAATGAGCAGTTCTTC.